The 25 T cell receptor beta chains below were found in one sample sequenced in a study of blood T cell repertoires in COVID-19. Data came from immunoSEQ multiplex PCR; TCRdb stores just in-frame clones and leaves some out. The sample contains 360,000 or so clones, roughly 90% of which appear only once. The specimen was PBMCs or T cells enriched from blood (not recorded which). These TCRs come from a woman aged 25-40 years who had been exposed to COVID-19.

This clone was detected only a few times. The chain recombines TRBV27 with TRBJ1-1; D is possibly TRBD1 (6 bases). The CDR3 is 17 residues long. Deletions cut 3 bases from V and 4 bases from J, with 21 bases between. In germline, CDR1 is MNHEY, CDR2 SMNVEV (reference sequence). The CDR3 coding sequence is TGTGCCAGCAGTTTTTTTTGGGACCGCGGGGGCGGCACTGAAGCTTTCTTT. Amino acids: CASSFFWDRGGGTEAFF.

This sequence joins TRBV3-1 (or the pseudogene TRBV3-2) and TRBJ1-3, with D hard to call. Germline V CDR1 and CDR2: LGHDT, YNNKEL (reference sequence). This CDR3 contains 16 residues. Trimming removed 4 bases from V and 0 bases from J, with 13 bases in between. The CDR3 loop reads CASSPWASVSGNTIYF. The CDR3 coding sequence is TGTGCCAGCAGCCCCTGGGCATCCGTCTCTGGAAACACCATATATTTT.

The chain combines TRBV12-3 or TRBV12-4 with TRBJ1-5; no clear D. CDR3 length equals 12 residues. Trimming took off 6 bases at V and 7 bases at J, with 10 bases between the two ends. CDR3 DNA: TGTGCCAGCAGCCCTGTCCCGCAGCCCCAGCATTTT. Protein sequence: CASSPVPQPQHF.

This sequence joins TRBV5-1 and TRBJ2-1; tentatively, D is TRBD1 (6 bases). The V gene lost 2 bases and the J gene lost 0 bases, with 9 bases spanning the gap. In germline, CDR1 is SGHRS, CDR2 YFSETQ. The CDR3 spans 15 residues. The CDR3 DNA reads as TGCGCCAGCAGCTTTGGGGGCGACTCCTACAATGAGCAGTTCTTC. The encoded protein is CASSFGGDSYNEQFF.

The rearrangement links TRBV6-5 to TRBJ1-4; maybe TRBD1 (5 bases). The CDR3 runs to 13 residues. V was shortened by 2 bases and J by 8 bases, with 9 bases between the two germline ends. Germline lookup yields CDR1 MNHEY and CDR2 SVGAGI. CDR3 DNA sequence: TGTGCCAGCAGTTACGGCGGGGGGGAAAAACTGTTTTTT. This gives the protein CASSYGGGEKLFF.

The rearrangement uses TRBV2 and TRBJ2-3; the D is unclear. CDR3 size: 13 residues. Trimming removed 3 bases at V and 1 base at J, with 5 bases between. Looked up from germline, CDR1 is SNHLY and CDR2 is FYNNEI. Here the CDR3 DNA reads TGTGCCAGCAGTGACCTTGGCACAGATACGCAGTATTTT. Its translation is CASSDLGTDTQYF.

There are a few counts of this clone. The gene calls are TRBV6-5 and TRBJ2-5, with 10 nucleotides matching TRBD2. Germline CDR1 and CDR2: MNHEY and SVGAGI. The length of the CDR3 is 15 residues. V trimming: 3 bases; J trimming: 5 bases; junction bases outside the gene matches: 6. DNA for the CDR3: TGTGCCAGCAGTTATGATCCTAGCGGGAGTGAGACCCAGTACTTC. Encoded protein: CASSYDPSGSETQYF.

CDR3 coding DNA: TGTGCCAGCAGCCGGACAGATCAATCACCCCTCCACTTT. Translating it yields CASSRTDQSPLHF. V is TRBV6-5 and J is TRBJ1-6, with TRBD1 as a possible D gene (6 bases). Trimming left V 6 bases short and J 10 bases short, with 13 bases between. From germline, CDR1 is MNHEY and CDR2 SVGAGI. The CDR3 contains 13 residues.

The chain joins TRBV7-8 to TRBJ2-7; TRBD1 agrees at 7 bases. The length of the CDR3 is 14 residues. The germline V gene has CDR1 SGHVS and CDR2 FQNEAQ. V lost 5 bases to trimming and J lost 7 bases; unmatched junction nucleotides: 11. The CDR3 DNA sequence: TGTGCCAGCAGCCCCAAAGAGGGGGCGGGTGAGCAGTACTTC. Residues: CASSPKEGAGEQYF.

V and J are TRBV4-1 and TRBJ1-2; D possibly corresponds to TRBD1 (5 bases). Germline loops: CDR1 MGHRA, CDR2 YSYEKL. There are 15 residues in the CDR3. The V end was cut by 0 bases, the J end by 1 base, with 9 bases between. CDR3 nucleotides: TGCGCCAGCAGCCAAGAAGGACAAATTAACTATGGCTACACCTTC. Encoded protein: CASSQEGQINYGYTF.

The J gene is TRBJ1-1, the V gene TRBV7-9; D gene ambiguous. This CDR3 is 14 amino acids long. Germline loops: CDR1 SEHNR, CDR2 FQNEAQ (reference sequence). V shed 1 base and J shed 0 bases, with 6 bases lying between them. The CDR3 is CASSLVLMNTEAFF. The CDR3 coding sequence is TGTGCCAGCAGCTTAGTTCTAATGAACACTGAAGCTTTCTTT.

The chain links TRBV10-3 to TRBJ1-3; 9 positions agree with TRBD1. The CDR3 has 13 residues. J lost 2 bases, V lost 10 bases, and 3 bases had no gene match. CDR1 and CDR2 from the germline V gene are ENHRY and SYGVKD. The CDR3 is CATRDRAGNTIYF. DNA of the CDR3: TGTGCCACACGGGACAGGGCTGGAAACACCATATATTTT.

This chain links TRBV9 with TRBJ1-6, with D unclear. The CDR3 length is 14 residues. Trimming cost V 0 bases and J 7 bases, with 8 bases left between them. Germline CDR1 is SGDLS and CDR2 is YYNGEE. CDR3 sequence reads: CASSVALANSPLHF. The DNA of the CDR3 is TGTGCCAGCAGCGTAGCTTTGGCCAATTCACCCCTCCACTTT.

This chain connects TRBV9 to TRBJ2-1, with TRBD2 matching over 7 bases. Germline CDR1 is SGDLS and CDR2 is YYNGEE. V was clipped by 3 bases and J by 2 bases; unmatched bases: 8. The CDR3 totals 16 residues. CDR3: CASSAVPGLAYNEQFF. CDR3 DNA: TGTGCCAGCAGCGCCGTCCCAGGACTAGCCTACAATGAGCAGTTCTTC.

The CDR3 protein is CASSMGGQVHTEAFF. The CDR3 DNA follows: TGTGCCAGTAGTATGGGAGGACAGGTCCACACTGAAGCTTTCTTT. The rearrangement joins TRBV19 to TRBJ1-1; 7 nucleotides line up with TRBD1. Trimming removed 3 bases from V and 3 bases from J; junction bases left unmatched: 7. Germline lookup yields CDR1 LNHDA and CDR2 SQIVND (reference sequence). CDR3 length: 15 residues.

The chain links TRBV30 to TRBJ2-7, with no clear D. The V end lost 0 bases, the J end lost 3 bases, and 9 bases lay between the germline ends. Germline CDR1 is GTSNPN and CDR2 is SVGIG (reference sequence). The CDR3 length is 13 residues. The CDR3 coding sequence is TGTGCCTGGAGTGTTTCAGGCCTCTACGAGCAGTACTTC. Residues: CAWSVSGLYEQYF.

The chain links TRBV19 to TRBJ1-1; 8 bases agree with TRBD1. The CDR3 sequence is 15 residues long. Germline V gives CDR1 LNHDA, CDR2 SQIVND (reference sequence). V shed 1 base, J shed 4 bases, and the junction held 5 bases outside the gene matches. The CDR3 spells CASSIGQGASTEAFF. The DNA of the CDR3 is TGTGCCAGTAGTATAGGGCAGGGGGCGAGCACTGAAGCTTTCTTT.

The chain employs TRBV27 and TRBJ2-3; possible D gene TRBD2, 6 bases. The CDR3 consists of 12 residues. V was pared by 3 bases and J by 11 bases, with 12 bases between. Germline V lookup: CDR1 MNHEY, CDR2 SMNVEV (reference sequence). The CDR3 region is CASSLAGREQYF. In DNA form, the CDR3 reads TGTGCCAGCAGTTTGGCGGGAAGGGAGCAGTATTTT.

In regard to this clone: Other DNA sequences in the sample encode the same CDR3. CDR3 in DNA: TGTGCCAGCAGGAGACAGGGAGATAGCAATCAGCCCCAGCATTTT. It encodes CASRRQGDSNQPQHF. V is TRBV6-5 and J is TRBJ1-5; the match to TRBD1 covers 7 bases. The junction had 5 bases not matched to a gene; V was cut back by 6 bases and J by 0 bases. The germline gives CDR1 MNHEY, CDR2 SVGAGI. The CDR3 extends over 15 amino acids.

V and J are TRBV6-5 and TRBJ1-1; D remains ambiguous. The V gene lost 7 bases and the J gene lost 2 bases, with 11 bases spanning the gap. This CDR3 has 13 amino acids. CDR1 and CDR2 from the germline V gene are MNHEY and SVGAGI. The CDR3 bases are TGTGCCAGCACCGGGTCTGGCAACACTGAAGCTTTCTTT. Amino acid sequence: CASTGSGNTEAFF.

The chain joins TRBV28 to TRBJ1-4, with D tentatively TRBD1 (6 bases). With 5 bases removed from V and 6 bases from J, the gap between germline ends came to 13 bases. Germline loops: CDR1 MDHEN, CDR2 SYDVKM. The CDR3 extends over 14 amino acids. CDR3 protein: CASSPPGGHEKLFF. CDR3 in DNA: TGTGCCAGCAGTCCCCCGGGGGGCCATGAAAAACTGTTTTTT.

V gene TRBV19 combines with J gene TRBJ1-5, with 12 positions matching TRBD1. The CDR3 consists of 17 residues. Germline CDR1 LNHDA, CDR2 SQIVND (reference sequence). The V and J ends lost 7 bases and 7 bases, in that order; junction bases with no gene match: 14. The DNA of the CDR3 is TGTGCCAGTATGGTGACCGGGGGACAGGGGGCTTGGCAGCCCCAGCATTTT. Protein: CASMVTGGQGAWQPQHF.

The CDR3 spells CASSSPGVGPSGNTIYF. The DNA of the CDR3 is TGTGCCAGCAGTTCTCCTGGGGTGGGGCCATCTGGAAACACCATATATTTT. V usage is TRBV28 and J usage is TRBJ1-3; possible D gene TRBD1, 5 bases. CDR3 length: 17 residues. Trimming shortened V by 4 bases and J by 1 base, and 17 bases separated the two germline ends. Germline V gives CDR1 MDHEN, CDR2 SYDVKM.

The rearrangement links TRBV20-1 to TRBJ2-6; D is uncertain. The V gene's germline CDR1 is DFQATT and CDR2 SNEGSKA (reference sequence). The V gene lost 3 bases and the J gene lost 0 bases, with 6 bases spanning the gap. The CDR3 extends over 14 amino acids. The CDR3 reads CSASQFSGANVLTF. CDR3 coding DNA: TGCAGTGCTAGTCAATTCTCTGGGGCCAACGTCCTGACTTTC.

The V call is TRBV5-6, the J call TRBJ1-4; a possible D gene is TRBD1 (6 bases). Germline V gene data show CDR1 as SGHDT and CDR2 as YYEEEE. CDR3 length equals 14 residues. Trimming took off 4 bases at V and 4 bases at J, with 11 bases between the two ends. CDR3 residues: CASSPEGGNEKLFF. CDR3 nucleotide sequence: TGTGCCAGCAGCCCGGAAGGGGGTAATGAAAAACTGTTTTTT.